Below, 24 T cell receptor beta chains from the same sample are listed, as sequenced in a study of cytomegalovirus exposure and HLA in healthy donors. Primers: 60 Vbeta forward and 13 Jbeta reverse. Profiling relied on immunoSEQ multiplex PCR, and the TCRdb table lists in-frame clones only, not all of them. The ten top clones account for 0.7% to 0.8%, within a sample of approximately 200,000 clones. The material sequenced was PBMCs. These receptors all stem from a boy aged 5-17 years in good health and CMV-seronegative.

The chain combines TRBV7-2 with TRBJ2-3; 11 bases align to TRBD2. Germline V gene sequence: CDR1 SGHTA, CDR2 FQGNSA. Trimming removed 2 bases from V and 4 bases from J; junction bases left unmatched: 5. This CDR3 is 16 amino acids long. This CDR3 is CASSLSASGGSDTQYF. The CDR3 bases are TGTGCCAGCAGCTTATCGGCTAGCGGGGGGTCAGATACGCAGTATTTT.

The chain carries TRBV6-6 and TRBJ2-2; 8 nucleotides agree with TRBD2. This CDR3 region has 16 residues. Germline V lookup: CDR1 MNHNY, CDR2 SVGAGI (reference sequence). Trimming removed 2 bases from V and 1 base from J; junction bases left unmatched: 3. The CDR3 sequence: CASSYGLAGNTGELFF. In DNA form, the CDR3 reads TGTGCCAGCAGTTACGGTCTAGCGGGGAACACCGGGGAGCTGTTTTTT.

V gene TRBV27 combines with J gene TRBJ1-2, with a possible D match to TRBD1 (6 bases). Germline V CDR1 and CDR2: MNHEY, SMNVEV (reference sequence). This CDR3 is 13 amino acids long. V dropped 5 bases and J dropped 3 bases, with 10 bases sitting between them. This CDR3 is CASSEGGYYGYTF. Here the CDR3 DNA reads TGTGCCAGCAGTGAGGGGGGGTACTATGGCTACACCTTC.

CDR3 protein: CASSQRGGNEKLFF. As DNA, the CDR3 is TGCGCCAGCAGCCAGAGAGGGGGTAATGAAAAACTGTTTTTT. This chain uses TRBV4-1 with TRBJ1-4; D perhaps matches TRBD1 (6 bases). Germline CDR1 and CDR2: MGHRA and YSYEKL. Between the trimmed V and J ends, which lost 3 bases and 4 bases, there was a span of 9 bases. The CDR3 runs to 14 residues.

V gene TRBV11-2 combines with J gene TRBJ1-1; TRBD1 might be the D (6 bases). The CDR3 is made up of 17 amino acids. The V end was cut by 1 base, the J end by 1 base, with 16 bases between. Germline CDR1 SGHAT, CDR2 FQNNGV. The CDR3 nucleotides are TGTGCCAGCAGCTTAGGGCGGCAGGGACACCGGAACACTGAAGCTTTCTTT. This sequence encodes CASSLGRQGHRNTEAFF.

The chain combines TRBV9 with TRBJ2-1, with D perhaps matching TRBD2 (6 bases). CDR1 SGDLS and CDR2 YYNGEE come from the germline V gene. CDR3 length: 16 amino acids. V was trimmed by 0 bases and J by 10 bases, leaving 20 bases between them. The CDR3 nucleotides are TGTGCCAGCAGCGTAGCGCCGGGCCCGGGGGTTCGGGAGCAGTTCTTC. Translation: CASSVAPGPGVREQFF.

CDR3 bases: TGTGCCAGCAGTTTATCGGCGGGGACCTACAATGAGCAGTTCTTC. Protein product: CASSLSAGTYNEQFF. This chain links TRBV27 with TRBJ2-1; D might be TRBD2 (6 bases). This CDR3 contains 15 residues. Trimming stripped 0 bases from V and 2 bases from J, with 8 bases between. Per germline, CDR1 MNHEY and CDR2 SMNVEV (reference sequence).

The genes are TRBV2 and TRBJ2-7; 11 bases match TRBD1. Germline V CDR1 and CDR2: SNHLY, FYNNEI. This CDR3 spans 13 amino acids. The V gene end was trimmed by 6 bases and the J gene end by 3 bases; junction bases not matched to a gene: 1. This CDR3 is CASRGQGVYEQYF. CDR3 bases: TGTGCCAGCAGGGGACAGGGGGTCTACGAGCAGTACTTC.

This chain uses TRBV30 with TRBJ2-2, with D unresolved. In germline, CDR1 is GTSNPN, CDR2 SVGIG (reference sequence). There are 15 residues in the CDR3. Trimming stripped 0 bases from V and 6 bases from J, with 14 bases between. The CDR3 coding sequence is TGTGCCTGGAGTGTACCTCACAGCAACGCCGGGGAGCTGTTTTTT. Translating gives CAWSVPHSNAGELFF. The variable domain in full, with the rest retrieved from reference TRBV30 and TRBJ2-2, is SQTIHQWPATLVQPVGSPLSLECTVEGTSNPNLYWYRQAAGRGLQLLFYSVGIGQISSEVPQNLSASRPQDRQFILSSKKLLLSDSGFYLCAWSVPHSNAGELFFGEGSRLTVL.

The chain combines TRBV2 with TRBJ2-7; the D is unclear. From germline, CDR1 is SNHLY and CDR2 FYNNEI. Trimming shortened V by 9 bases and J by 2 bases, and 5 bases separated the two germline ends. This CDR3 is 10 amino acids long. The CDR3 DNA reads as TGTGCCAGTAGAACCTACGAGCAGTACTTC. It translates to CASRTYEQYF.

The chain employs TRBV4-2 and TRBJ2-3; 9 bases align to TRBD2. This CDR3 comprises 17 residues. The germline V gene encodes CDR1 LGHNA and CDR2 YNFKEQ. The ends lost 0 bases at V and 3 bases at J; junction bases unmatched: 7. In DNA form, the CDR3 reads TGTGCCAGCAGCCAAGATCGAGGCGGGGGGGCGACAGATACGCAGTATTTT. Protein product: CASSQDRGGGATDTQYF.

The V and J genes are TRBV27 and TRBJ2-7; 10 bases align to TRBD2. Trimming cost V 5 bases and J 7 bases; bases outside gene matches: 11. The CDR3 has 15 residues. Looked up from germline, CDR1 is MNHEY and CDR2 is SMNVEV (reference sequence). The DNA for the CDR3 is TGTGCCAGCAGTCGCCCGACTAGCGGGTACGCTGAGCAGTACTTC. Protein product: CASSRPTSGYAEQYF.

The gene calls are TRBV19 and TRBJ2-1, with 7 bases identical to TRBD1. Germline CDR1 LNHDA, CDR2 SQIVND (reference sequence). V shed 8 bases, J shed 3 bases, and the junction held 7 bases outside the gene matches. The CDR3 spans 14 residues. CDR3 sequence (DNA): TGTGCCAGTGGTACAGGGGCCCTCTACAATGAGCAGTTCTTC. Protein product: CASGTGALYNEQFF.

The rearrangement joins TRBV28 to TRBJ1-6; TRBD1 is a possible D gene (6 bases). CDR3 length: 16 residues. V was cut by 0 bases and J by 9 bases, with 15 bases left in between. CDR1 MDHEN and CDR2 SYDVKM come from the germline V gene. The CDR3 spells CASSLWRGGSVSPLHF. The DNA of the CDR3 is TGTGCCAGCAGTTTATGGAGGGGGGGTTCAGTTTCACCCCTCCACTTT.

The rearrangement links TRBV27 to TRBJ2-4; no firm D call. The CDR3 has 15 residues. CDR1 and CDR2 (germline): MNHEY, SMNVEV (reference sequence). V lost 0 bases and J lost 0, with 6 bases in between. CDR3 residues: CASSLSVLAKNIQYF. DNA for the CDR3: TGTGCCAGCAGTTTATCAGTACTAGCCAAAAACATTCAGTACTTC.

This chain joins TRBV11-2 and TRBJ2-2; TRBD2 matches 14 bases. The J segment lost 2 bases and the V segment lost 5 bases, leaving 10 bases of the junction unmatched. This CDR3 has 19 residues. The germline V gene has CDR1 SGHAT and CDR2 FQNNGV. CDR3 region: CASSRSWTSGGTNTGELFF. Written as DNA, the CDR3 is TGTGCCAGCAGCCGTTCCTGGACTAGCGGGGGGACAAACACCGGGGAGCTGTTTTTT.

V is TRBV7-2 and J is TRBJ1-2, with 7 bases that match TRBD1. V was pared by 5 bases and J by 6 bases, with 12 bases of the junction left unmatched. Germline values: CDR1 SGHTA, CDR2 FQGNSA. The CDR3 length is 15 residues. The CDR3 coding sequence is TGTGCCAGCAGCCCAGCACCAGGGGGTCAGAATGGCTACACCTTC. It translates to CASSPAPGGQNGYTF.

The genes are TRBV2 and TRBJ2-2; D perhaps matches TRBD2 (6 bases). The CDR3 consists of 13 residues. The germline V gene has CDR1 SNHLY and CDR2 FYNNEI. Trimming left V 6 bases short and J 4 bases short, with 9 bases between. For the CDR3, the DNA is TGTGCCAGCAGGGGGGACTTCACCGGGGAGCTGTTTTTT. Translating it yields CASRGDFTGELFF.

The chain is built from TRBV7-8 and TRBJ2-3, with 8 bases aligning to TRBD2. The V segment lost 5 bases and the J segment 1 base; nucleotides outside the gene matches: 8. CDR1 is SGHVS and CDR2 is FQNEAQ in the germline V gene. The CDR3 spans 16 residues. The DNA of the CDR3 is TGTGCCAGCAGCCGAGGCCGCGGGGGGCGCACAGATACGCAGTATTTT. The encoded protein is CASSRGRGGRTDTQYF. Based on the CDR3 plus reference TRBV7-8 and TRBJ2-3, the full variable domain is GAGVSQSPRYKVAKRGQDVALRCDPISGHVSLFWYQQALGQGPEFLTYFQNEAQLDKSGLPSDRFFAERPEGSVSTLKIQRTQQEDSAVYLCASSRGRGGRTDTQYFGPGTRLTVL.

CDR3 region: CASSEALSIGEQFF. DNA for the CDR3: TGTGCCAGCAGTGAAGCGCTTTCGATCGGTGAGCAGTTCTTC. The gene calls are TRBV6-1 and TRBJ2-1; D remains unclear. Between the trimmed V and J ends, which lost 0 bases and 9 bases, there was a span of 12 bases. The CDR3 has 14 amino acids. Per the germline V gene, CDR1 is MNHNS and CDR2 is SASEGT.

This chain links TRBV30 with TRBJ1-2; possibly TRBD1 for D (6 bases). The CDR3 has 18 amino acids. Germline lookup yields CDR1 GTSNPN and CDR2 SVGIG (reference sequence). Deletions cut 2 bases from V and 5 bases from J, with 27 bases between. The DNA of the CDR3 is TGTGCCTGGAGTCTCGGTCCAGGGGCTCCCCAACAACCATATGGCTACACCTTC. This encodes CAWSLGPGAPQQPYGYTF.

CDR3 amino acids: CASSQTGGPGETQYF. DNA of the CDR3: TGCGCCAGCAGCCAGACGGGGGGGCCGGGTGAGACCCAGTACTTC. The J gene is TRBJ2-5, the V gene TRBV4-3, with 8 bases identical to TRBD2. The length of the CDR3 is 15 residues. Germline CDR1 reads LGHNA; CDR2 reads YSLEER. V trimming: 3 bases; J trimming: 5 bases; junction bases outside the gene matches: 8.

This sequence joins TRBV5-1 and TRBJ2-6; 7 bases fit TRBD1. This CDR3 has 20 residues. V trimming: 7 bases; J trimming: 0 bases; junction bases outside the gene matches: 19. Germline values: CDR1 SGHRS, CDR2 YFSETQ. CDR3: CASASTLGTATSSGANVLTF. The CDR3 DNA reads TGCGCCAGCGCCTCGACACTTGGGACAGCTACCTCCTCTGGGGCCAACGTCCTGACTTTC.

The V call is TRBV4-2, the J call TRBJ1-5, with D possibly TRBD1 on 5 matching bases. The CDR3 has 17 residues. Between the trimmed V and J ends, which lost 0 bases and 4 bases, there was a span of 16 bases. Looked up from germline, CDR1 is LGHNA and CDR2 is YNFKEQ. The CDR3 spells CASSQERGRAGNQPQHF. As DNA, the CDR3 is TGTGCCAGCAGCCAAGAAAGGGGCAGGGCGGGGAATCAGCCCCAGCATTTT.